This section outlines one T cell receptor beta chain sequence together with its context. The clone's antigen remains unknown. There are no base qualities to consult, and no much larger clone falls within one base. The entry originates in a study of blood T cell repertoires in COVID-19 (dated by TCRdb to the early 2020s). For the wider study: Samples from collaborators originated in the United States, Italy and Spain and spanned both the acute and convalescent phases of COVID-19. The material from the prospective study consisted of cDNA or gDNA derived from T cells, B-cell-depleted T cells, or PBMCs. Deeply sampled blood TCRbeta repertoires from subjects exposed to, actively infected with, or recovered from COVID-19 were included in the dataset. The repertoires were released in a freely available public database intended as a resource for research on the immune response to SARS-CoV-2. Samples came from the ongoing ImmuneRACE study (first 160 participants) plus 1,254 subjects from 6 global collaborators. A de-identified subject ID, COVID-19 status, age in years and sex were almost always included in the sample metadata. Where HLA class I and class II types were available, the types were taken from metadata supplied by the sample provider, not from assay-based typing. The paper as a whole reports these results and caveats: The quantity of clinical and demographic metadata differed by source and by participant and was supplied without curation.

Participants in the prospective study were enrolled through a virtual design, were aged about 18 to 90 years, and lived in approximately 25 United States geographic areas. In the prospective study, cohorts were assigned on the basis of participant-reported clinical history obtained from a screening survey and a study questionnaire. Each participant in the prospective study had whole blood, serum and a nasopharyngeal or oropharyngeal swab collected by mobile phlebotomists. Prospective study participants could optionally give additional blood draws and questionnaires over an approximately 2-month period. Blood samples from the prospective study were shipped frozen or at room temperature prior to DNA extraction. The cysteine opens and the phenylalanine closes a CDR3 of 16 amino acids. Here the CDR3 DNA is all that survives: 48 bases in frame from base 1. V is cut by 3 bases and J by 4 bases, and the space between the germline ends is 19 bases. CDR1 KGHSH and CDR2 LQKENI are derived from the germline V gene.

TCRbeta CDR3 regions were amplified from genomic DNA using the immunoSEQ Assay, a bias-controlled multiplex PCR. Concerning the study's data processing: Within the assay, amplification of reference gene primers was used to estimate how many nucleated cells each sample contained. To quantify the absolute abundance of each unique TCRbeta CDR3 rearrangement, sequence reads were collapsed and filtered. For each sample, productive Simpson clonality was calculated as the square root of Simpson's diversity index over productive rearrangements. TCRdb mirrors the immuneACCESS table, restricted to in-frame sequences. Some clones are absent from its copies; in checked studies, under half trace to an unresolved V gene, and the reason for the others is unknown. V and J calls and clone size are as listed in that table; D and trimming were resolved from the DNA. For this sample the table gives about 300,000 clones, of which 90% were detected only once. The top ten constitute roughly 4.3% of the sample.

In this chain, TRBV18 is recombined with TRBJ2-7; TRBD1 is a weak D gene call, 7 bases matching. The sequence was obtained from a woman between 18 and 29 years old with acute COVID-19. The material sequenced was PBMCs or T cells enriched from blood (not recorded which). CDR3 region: CASSPPNVEGAYEQYF. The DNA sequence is TGTGCCAGCTCACCCCCGAATGTGGAGGGGGCATACGAGCAGTACTTC.